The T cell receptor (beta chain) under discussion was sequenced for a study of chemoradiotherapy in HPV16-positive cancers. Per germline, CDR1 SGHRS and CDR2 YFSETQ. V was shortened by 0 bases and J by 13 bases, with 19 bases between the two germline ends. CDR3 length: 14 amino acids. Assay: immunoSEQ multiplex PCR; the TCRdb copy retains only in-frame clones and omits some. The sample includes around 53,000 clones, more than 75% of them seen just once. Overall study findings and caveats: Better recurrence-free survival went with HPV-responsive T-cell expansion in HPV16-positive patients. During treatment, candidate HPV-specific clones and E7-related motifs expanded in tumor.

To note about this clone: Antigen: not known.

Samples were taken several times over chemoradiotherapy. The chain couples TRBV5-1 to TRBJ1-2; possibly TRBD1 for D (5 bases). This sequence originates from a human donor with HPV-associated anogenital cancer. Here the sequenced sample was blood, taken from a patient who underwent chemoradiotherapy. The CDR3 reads CASSLATGAGTPTF. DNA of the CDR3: TGCGCCAGCAGCTTGGCCACCGGCGCGGGGACCCCCACCTTC.